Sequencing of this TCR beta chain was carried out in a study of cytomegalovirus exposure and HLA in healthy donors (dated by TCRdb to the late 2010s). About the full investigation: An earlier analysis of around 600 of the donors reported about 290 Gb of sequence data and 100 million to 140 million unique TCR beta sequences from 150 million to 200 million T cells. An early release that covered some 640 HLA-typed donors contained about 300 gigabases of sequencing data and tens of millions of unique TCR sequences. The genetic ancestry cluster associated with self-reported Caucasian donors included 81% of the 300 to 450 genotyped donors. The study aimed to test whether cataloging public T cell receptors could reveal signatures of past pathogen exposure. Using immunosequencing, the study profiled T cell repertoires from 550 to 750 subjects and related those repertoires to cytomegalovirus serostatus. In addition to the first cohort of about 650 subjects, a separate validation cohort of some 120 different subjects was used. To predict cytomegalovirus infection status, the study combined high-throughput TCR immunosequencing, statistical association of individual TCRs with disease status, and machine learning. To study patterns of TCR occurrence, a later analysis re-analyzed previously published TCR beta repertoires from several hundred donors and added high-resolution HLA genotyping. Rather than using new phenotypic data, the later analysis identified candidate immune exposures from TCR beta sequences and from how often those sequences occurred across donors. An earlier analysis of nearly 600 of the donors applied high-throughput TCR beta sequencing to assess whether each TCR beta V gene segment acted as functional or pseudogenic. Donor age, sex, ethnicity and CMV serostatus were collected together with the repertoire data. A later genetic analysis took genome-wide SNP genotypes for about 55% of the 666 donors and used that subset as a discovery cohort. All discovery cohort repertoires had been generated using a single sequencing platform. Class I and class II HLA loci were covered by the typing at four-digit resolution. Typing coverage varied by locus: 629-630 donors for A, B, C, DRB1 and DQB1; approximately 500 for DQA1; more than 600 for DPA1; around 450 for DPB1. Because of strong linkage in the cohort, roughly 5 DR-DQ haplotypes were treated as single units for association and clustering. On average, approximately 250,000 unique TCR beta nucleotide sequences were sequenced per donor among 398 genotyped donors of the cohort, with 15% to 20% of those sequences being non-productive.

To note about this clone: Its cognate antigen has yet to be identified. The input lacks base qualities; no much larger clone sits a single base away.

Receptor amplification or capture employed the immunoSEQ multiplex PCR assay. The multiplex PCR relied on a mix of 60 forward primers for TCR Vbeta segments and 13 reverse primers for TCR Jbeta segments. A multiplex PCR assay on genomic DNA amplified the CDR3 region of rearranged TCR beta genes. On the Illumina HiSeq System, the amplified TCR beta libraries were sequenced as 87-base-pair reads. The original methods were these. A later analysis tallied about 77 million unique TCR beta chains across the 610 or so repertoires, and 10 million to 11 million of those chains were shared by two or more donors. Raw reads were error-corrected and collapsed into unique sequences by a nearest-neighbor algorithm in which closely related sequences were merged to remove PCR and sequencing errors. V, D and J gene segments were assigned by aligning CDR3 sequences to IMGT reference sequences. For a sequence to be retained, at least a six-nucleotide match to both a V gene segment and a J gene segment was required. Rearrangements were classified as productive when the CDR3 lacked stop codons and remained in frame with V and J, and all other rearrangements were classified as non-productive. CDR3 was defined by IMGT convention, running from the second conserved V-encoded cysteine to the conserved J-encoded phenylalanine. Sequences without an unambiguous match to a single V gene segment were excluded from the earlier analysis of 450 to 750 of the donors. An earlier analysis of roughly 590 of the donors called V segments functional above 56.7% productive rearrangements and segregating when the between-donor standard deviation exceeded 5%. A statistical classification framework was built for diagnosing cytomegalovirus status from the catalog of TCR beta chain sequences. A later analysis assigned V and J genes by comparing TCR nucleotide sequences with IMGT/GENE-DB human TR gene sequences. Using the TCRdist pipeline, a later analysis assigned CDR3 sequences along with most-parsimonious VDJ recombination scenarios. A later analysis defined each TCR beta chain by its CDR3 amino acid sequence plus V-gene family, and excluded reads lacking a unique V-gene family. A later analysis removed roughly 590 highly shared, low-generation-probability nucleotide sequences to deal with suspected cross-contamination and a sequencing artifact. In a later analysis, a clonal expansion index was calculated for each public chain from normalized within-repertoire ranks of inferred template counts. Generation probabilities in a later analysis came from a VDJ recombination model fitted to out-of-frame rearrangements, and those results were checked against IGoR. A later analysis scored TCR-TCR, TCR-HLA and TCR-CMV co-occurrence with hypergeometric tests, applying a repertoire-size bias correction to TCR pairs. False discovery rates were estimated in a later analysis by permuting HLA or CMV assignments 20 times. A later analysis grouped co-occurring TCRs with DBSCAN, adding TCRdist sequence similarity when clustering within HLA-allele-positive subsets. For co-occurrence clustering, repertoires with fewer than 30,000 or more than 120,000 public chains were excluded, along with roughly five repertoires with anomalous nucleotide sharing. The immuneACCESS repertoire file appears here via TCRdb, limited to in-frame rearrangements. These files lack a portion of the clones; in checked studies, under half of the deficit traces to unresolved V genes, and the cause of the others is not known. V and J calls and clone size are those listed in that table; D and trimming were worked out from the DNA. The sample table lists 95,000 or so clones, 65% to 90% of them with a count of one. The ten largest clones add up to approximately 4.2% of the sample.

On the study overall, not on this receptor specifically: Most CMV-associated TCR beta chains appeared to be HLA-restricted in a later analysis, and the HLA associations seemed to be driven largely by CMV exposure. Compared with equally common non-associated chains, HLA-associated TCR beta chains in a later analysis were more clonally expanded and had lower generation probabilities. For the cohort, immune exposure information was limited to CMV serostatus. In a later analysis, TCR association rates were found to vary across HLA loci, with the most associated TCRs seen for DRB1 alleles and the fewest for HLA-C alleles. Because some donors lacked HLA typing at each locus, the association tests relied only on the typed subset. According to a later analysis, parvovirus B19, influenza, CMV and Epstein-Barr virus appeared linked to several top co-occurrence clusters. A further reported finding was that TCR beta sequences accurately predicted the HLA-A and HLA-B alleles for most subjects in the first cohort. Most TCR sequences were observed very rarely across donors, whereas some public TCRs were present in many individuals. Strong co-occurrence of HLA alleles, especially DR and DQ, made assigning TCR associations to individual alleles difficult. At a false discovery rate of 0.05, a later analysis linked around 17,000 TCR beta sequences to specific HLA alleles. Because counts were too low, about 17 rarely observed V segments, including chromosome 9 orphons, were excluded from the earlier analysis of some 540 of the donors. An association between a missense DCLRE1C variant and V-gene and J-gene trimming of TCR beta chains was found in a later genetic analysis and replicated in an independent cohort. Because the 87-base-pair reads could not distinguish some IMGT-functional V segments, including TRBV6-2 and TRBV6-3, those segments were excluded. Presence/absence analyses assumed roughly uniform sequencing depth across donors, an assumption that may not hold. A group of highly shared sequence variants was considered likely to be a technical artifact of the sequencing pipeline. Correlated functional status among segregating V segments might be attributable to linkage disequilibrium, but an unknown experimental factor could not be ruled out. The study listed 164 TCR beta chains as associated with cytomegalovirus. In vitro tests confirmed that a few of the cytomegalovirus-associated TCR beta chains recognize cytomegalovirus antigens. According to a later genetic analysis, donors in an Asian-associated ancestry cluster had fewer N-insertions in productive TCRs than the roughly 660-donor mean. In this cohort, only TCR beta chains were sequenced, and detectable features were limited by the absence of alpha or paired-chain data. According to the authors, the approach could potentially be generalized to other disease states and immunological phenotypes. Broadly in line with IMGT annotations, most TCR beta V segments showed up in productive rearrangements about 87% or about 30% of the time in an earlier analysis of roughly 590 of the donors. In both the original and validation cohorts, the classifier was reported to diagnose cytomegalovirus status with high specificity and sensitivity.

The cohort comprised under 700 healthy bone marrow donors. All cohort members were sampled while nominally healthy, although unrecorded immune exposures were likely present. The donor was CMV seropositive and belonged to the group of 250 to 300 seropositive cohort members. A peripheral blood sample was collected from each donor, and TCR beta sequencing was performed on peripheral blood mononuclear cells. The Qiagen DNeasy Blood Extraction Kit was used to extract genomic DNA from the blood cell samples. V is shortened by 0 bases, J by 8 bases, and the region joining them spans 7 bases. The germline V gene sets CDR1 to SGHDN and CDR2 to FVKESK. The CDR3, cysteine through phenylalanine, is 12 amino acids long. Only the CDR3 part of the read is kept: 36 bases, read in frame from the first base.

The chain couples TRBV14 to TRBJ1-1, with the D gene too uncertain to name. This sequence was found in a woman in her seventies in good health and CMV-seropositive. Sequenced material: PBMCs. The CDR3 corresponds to CASSQDAREAFF. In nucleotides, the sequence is TGTGCCAGCAGCCAAGACGCCAGAGAAGCTTTCTTT.